The entry below gives a single T cell receptor (beta chain) sequence along with its context. Antigen: not known. The sequence runs out 3 residues before the end of the CDR3; the remainder is reconstructed from the germline J gene. This CDR3 is 15 amino acids long. Germline CDR1 KGHSH, CDR2 LQKENI. V was trimmed by 0 bases and J by 5 bases, leaving 11 bases between them. The sample originates from a study of Tregs in tolerant kidney transplant recipients. Findings and limits, study-wide: Few patients were studied, so findings need validation in larger groups. Donor-specific Treg expansion exceeded global Treg expansion in tolerant patients, suggesting antigen drive. Nucleotide sequences could not be compared across some patients' samples due to primer changes.

Measured with immunoSEQ multiplex PCR; TCRdb has only the in-frame clones, and not every one. Across some 29,000 clones, the top ten clones capture less than 2% of the sample. The nonmyeloablative bone marrow transplants came from related graft donors, with transient mixed chimerism. The chain uses TRBV18 and TRBJ2-1; a weak D match, TRBD1 (5 bases). Material: CD4+ T cells from blood (PBMCs), obtained 24 months after the transplant. The source is a human patient who received a combined kidney and bone marrow transplant. Some of the T cells may derive from the graft donor. The covered CDR3 bases are TGTGCCAGCTCACCACCGAGGACACGTCACAATGAG. Translation: CASSPPRTRHNE. The CDR3 as a whole reads CASSPPRTRHNEQFF.